This T cell receptor (beta chain) was identified in a study of shared clonotypes between healthy human individuals. This clone occurred once. CD45RO-negative cells were positively selected for CCR7, leaving out terminally differentiated effector memory CD45RA+ cells. CDR3 size: 20 residues. Sorted-subset replicate PCR reactions contained about 200 ng DNA, corresponding to about 30,000 T cell genomes. Produced via immunoSEQ multiplex PCR; TCRdb's table is partial and in-frame only. This table holds about 2 million clones, approximately 94% found once. The clonotype was recovered from a man between 18 and 29 years old in good health. The chain uses TRBV21-1 and TRBJ1-6; the table gives TRBD1 as D, unverified against the DNA. TRBV21-1 is a documented pseudogene. Sequencing was performed on naive CD8+ T cells sorted from blood. CDR3 residues: CASSTQLGTGVVDHNSPLHF. CDR3 nucleotides: TGTGCCAGCAGCACCCAACTAGGGACAGGGGTCGTTGACCATAATTCACCCCTCCACTTT.